This is a list of T cell receptor beta chains from one sample in a study of regulatory T cells in long-lasting Graves disease. TCRdb itself ran the multiplex PCR reads through MiXCR, one entry per CDR3 protein. The sample contains 540,000 or so distinct CDR3 sequences, roughly 12% of which appear only once. The sample was also reused in another study, on T cells in Graves' hyperthyroidism and ophthalmopathy.

The material was peripheral blood mononuclear cells (PBMCs), obtained at new diagnosis, from a patient treated with antithyroid drugs. The source is a man younger than 45 with Graves disease. CDR3s include the opening cysteine and the closing phenylalanine or tryptophan. The D gene is left open where the match is weak. Part of the rows lack a size; the others show once, few, many or a class for expanded clones.

TRBV2,TRBJ1-1,many,11,.,CASSEGSEAFF,TGTGCCAGCAGTGAGGGCTCTGAAGCTTTCTTT
TRBV30,TRBJ1-2,many,14,TRBD1,CAWSPRGRNYGYTF,TGTGCCTGGAGCCCTAGGGGGCGAAACTATGGCTACACCTTC
TRBV13,TRBJ2-7,many,14,TRBD1,CASSSRTGSNEQYF,TGTGCCAGCAGCTCCCGGACAGGGAGCAACGAGCAGTACTTC
TRBV9,TRBJ2-7,.,13,.,CASSVEATSEQYF,TGTGCCAGCAGCGTAGAGGCTACCAGTGAGCAGTACTTC
TRBV30,TRBJ2-4,few,15,.,CAWSVPGIAKNIQYF,TGTGCCTGGAGTGTACCAGGGATAGCCAAAAACATTCAGTACTTC
TRBV18,TRBJ1-5,few,13,.,CASSPAGGQPQHF,TGTGCCAGCTCACCGGCCGGGGGTCAGCCCCAGCATTTT
TRBV19,TRBJ2-7,.,15,.,CASSLLFRGGYEQYF,TGTGCCAGTAGTCTTCTTTTTAGGGGTGGCTACGAGCAGTACTTC
TRBV5-1,TRBJ2-6,many,16,.,CASSLGSRSGANVLTF,TGCGCCAGCAGCTTGGGCAGCCGCTCTGGGGCCAACGTCCTGACTTTC
TRBV28,TRBJ1-2,many,13,.,CASSLVVGYGYTF,TGTGCCAGCAGTTTAGTAGTGGGCTATGGCTACACCTTC
TRBV12-3/TRBV12-4,TRBJ1-2,.,13,.,CASSPDKDYGYTF,TGTGCCAGCAGCCCAGACAAGGACTATGGCTACACCTTC
TRBV29-1,TRBJ1-2,few,13,.,CSVVRESGYGYTF,TGCAGCGTTGTCAGGGAATCTGGCTATGGCTACACCTTC
TRBV12-5,TRBJ1-1,many,15,.,CASGLVLGRDTEAFF,TGTGCTAGTGGTTTGGTACTTGGGCGGGACACTGAAGCTTTCTTT
TRBV11-2,TRBJ2-3,many,15,TRBD2,CASSISGRGADTQYF,TGTGCCAGCAGCATCTCCGGGAGGGGTGCGGATACGCAGTATTTT
TRBV6-5,TRBJ2-3,many,16,TRBD2,CASSYNPGGSTDTQYF,TGTGCCAGCAGTTATAACCCGGGGGGTAGCACAGATACGCAGTATTTT
TRBV27,TRBJ1-2,many,13,.,CASSLRGGGGYTF,TGTGCCAGCAGTTTGAGGGGAGGTGGCGGCTACACCTTC
TRBV7-9,TRBJ2-7,many,15,TRBD1,CASSNVDRESYEQYF,TGTGCCAGCAGCAACGTGGACAGGGAATCCTACGAGCAGTACTTC
TRBV5-1,TRBJ2-2,few,12,.,CASSLAVRELFF,TGCGCCAGCAGCTTGGCGGTGAGGGAGCTGTTTTTT
TRBV7-9,TRBJ2-5,many,13,.,CASSSFVAETQYF,TGTGCCAGCAGCTCCTTTGTAGCCGAGACCCAGTACTTC
TRBV3-1,TRBJ1-2,many,15,TRBD1,CASSQGPTGPYGYTF,TGTGCCAGCAGCCAAGGACCGACAGGGCCCTATGGCTACACCTTC
TRBV29-1,TRBJ2-7,many,14,.,CSVIYRDEDYEQYF,TGCAGCGTTATCTACCGGGACGAGGATTACGAGCAGTACTTC
TRBV7-9,TRBJ2-1,many,17,TRBD2,CASSPGTSGSSYNEQFF,TGTGCCAGCAGCCCTGGGACTAGCGGTAGCTCCTACAATGAGCAGTTCTTC
TRBV2,TRBJ2-7,many,12,TRBD2,CASRGRVYEQYF,TGTGCCAGCAGGGGGAGGGTCTACGAGCAGTACTTC
TRBV11-2,TRBJ2-1,many,15,.,CASSSEGLADNEQFF,TGTGCCAGCAGCTCGGAGGGGCTAGCCGACAATGAGCAGTTCTTC
TRBV29-1,TRBJ1-3,.,14,.,CSVGAGGPGDTIYF,TGCAGCGTTGGAGCCGGGGGTCCGGGTGACACCATATATTTT
TRBV7-9,TRBJ2-4,many,14,.,CASSSPGGPGIQYF,TGTGCCAGCAGCTCCCCGGGTGGACCAGGCATTCAGTACTTC
TRBV6-5,TRBJ1-5,few,16,.,CASSYSSGVGNQPQHF,TGTGCCAGCAGTTACTCGTCAGGGGTGGGCAATCAGCCCCAGCATTTT
TRBV4-1,TRBJ1-2,many,12,.,CASSQANYGYTF,TGTGCCAGCAGCCAAGCTAACTATGGCTACACCTTC